The T cell receptor beta chain under discussion was sequenced for a study of PD-1 blockade in classical Hodgkin lymphoma. Study observations and caveats: Newly diagnosed patients were reported to start with lower TCR diversity than healthy donors. Why repertoires differed is undefined; disease activity or prior therapy possibly contributed.

Time point in this sample: newly diagnosed, previously untreated cHL patient sample. Thawed PBMCs underwent magnetic negative selection to obtain purified CD8+ T cells. Comparison came from newly diagnosed, untreated classical Hodgkin lymphoma PBMCs. Sequenced by immunoSEQ multiplex PCR; TCRdb stores in-frame clones only, minus some. The table lists over 9,000 clones, just over 85% of them singletons. Trimming took 3 bases from V and 0 from J, leaving 5 bases between them. The CDR3 loop spans 13 amino acids. Germline V gene lookup returns CDR1 SGHVS and CDR2 FNYEAQ. A word on this clone: The antigen is not known.

The receptor was isolated from a human donor with classical Hodgkin lymphoma. Sequences were obtained from CD8+ T cells from blood. The chain couples TRBV7-6 to TRBJ1-2; D is possibly TRBD1 (5 bases). CDR3: CASSLTANYGYTF. The CDR3 DNA reads TGTGCCAGCAGCTTGACAGCTAACTATGGCTACACCTTC.